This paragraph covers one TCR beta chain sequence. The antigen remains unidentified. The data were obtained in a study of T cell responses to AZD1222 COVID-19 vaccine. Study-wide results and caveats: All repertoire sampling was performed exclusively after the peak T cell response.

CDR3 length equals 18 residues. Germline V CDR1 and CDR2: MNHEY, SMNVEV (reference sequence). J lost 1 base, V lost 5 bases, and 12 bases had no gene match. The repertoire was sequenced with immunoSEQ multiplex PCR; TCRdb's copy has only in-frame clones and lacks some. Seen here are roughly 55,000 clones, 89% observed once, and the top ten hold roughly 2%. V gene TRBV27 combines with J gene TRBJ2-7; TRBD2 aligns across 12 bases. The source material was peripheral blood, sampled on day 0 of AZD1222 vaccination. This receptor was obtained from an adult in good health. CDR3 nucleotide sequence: TGTGCCAGCAGTCCGCCCTGGGCTAGCGGGAGGGGGTCCTACGAGCAGTACTTC. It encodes CASSPPWASGRGSYEQYF.